This T cell receptor (beta chain) was sequenced during a study of T-cell reconstitution after alpha-beta-depleted transplantation in children. Per the germline V gene, CDR1 is LGHDT and CDR2 is YNNKEL (reference sequence). The V and J ends lost 4 bases and 1 base, in that order; junction bases with no gene match: 10. This CDR3 comprises 20 residues. A library of TCRbeta sequences, prepared with unique molecular identifiers, was generated. Each CDR3 protein is one row after TCRdb ran MiXCR on the PCR reads. The sample shows some 200,000 distinct CDR3 sequences, about 9.5% of them seen only once. The sequencing used PBMCs from the stem cell graft donor, collected from the stem cell graft. The TCR originated in a human donor who donated a stem cell graft to a child with acute lymphoblastic leukemia. V and J are TRBV3-1 and TRBJ2-1, with 16 bases that match TRBD2. CDR3 DNA: TGTGCCAGCAGCCCGACCGGGACTAGCGGGGGGGTGTCATCCTACAATGAGCAGTTCTTC. Amino acid sequence: CASSPTGTSGGVSSYNEQFF.